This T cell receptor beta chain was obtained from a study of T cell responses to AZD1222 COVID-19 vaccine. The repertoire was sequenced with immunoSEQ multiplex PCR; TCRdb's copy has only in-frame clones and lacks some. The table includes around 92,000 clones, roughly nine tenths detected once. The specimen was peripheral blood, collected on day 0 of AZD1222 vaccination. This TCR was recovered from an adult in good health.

The CDR3 loop is CASSQDVRTSGYNEQFF. CDR3 bases: TGTGCCAGCAGCCAAGATGTTCGGACTAGCGGCTACAATGAGCAGTTCTTC. The chain has TRBV4-2 and TRBJ2-1, with TRBD2 identical over 10 bases. Losses at the gene ends were 0 bases for V and 3 bases for J; bases not matched to a gene: 5. There are 17 residues in the CDR3. Germline V gene data show CDR1 as LGHNA and CDR2 as YNFKEQ.